The entry below gives a single T cell receptor (beta chain) sequence along with its context. Other DNA sequences from this sample encode an identical CDR3 as well. The sample originates from a study of OX40 agonist ivuxolimab in advanced cancers. With 7 bases removed from V and 2 bases from J, the gap between germline ends came to 18 bases. Germline CDR1 is SGHRS and CDR2 is YFSETQ. The length of the CDR3 is 16 residues. The protocol was immunoSEQ multiplex PCR, while the TCRdb copy is restricted to in-frame clones and leaves out a portion. The sample lists 100,000 to 130,000 clones; approximately 90% were seen once.

The clonotype originates from an adult with an advanced solid tumor such as melanoma, head and neck, liver or kidney cancer. Sequences were derived from CD4+ or CD8+ T cells sorted from blood, sampled in a trial of the OX40 agonist ivuxolimab. The chain uses TRBV5-1 and TRBJ1-4; D is possibly TRBD1 (5 bases). The CDR3 spells CASAWGSRATNEKLFF. CDR3 nucleotide sequence: TGCGCCAGCGCATGGGGGAGTAGAGCCACTAATGAAAAACTGTTTTTT.